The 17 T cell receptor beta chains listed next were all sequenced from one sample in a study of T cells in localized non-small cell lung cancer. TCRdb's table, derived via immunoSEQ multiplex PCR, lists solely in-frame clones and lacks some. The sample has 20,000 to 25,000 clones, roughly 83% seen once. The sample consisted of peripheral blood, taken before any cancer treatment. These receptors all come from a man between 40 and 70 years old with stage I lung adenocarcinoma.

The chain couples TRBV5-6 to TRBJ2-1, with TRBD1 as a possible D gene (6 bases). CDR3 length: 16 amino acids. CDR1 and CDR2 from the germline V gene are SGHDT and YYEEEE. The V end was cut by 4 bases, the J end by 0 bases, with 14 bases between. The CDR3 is CASSLYGTSSYNEQFF. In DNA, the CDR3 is TGTGCCAGCAGCCTTTACGGGACAAGCTCCTACAATGAGCAGTTCTTC.

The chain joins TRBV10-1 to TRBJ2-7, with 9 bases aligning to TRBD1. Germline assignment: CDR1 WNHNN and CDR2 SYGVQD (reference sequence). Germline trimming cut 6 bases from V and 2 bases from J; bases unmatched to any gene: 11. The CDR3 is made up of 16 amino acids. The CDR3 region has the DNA TGCGCCAGCAGCGAAGATACCGGGACAGGGACCTACGAGCAGTACTTC. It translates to CASSEDTGTGTYEQYF.

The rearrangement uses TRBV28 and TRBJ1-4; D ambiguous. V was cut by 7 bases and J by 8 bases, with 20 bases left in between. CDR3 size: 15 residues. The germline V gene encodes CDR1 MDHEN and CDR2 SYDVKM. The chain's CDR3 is CASNSWGPGKEKLFF. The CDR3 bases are TGTGCCAGCAATAGTTGGGGTCCAGGAAAGGAAAAACTGTTTTTT.

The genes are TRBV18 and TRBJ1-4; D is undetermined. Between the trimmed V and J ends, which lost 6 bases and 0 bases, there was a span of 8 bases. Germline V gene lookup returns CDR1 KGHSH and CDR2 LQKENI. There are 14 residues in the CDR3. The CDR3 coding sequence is TGTGCCAGCTCCCAGGTTGCAACTAATGAAAAACTGTTTTTT. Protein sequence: CASSQVATNEKLFF.

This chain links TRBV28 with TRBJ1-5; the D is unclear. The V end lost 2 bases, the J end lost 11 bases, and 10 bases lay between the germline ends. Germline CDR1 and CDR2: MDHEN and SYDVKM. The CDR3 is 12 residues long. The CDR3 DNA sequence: TGTGCCAGCAGTTTACTTTTTGGGTCCCAGCATTTT. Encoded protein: CASSLLFGSQHF.

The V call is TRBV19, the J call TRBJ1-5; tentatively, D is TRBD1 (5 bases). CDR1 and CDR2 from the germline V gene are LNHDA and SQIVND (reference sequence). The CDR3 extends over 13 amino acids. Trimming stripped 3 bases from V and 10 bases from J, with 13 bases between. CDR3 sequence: CASSMWGLGPQHF. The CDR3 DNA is TGTGCCAGTAGTATGTGGGGCCTTGGTCCCCAGCATTTT.

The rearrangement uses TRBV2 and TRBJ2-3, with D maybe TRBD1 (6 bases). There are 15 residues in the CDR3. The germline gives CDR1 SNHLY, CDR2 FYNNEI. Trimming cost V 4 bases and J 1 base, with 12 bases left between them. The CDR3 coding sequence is TGTGCCAGCAGTGTGTCAGGGGCGGGCACAGATACGCAGTATTTT. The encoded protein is CASSVSGAGTDTQYF. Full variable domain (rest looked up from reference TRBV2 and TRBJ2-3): EPEVTQTPSHQVTQMGQEVILRCVPISNHLYFYWYRQILGQKVEFLVSFYNNEISEKSEIFDDQFSVERPDGSNFTLKIRSTKLEDSAMYFCASSVSGAGTDTQYFGPGTRLTVL.

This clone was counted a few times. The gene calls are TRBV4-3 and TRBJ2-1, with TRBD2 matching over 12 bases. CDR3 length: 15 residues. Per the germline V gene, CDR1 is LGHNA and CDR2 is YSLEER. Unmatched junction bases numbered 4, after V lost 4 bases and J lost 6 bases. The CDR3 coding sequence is TGCGCCAGCAGCCTCCTAGCGGGGGGGACCAATGAGCAGTTCTTC. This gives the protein CASSLLAGGTNEQFF.

CDR3 amino acids: CASSDPWSPGTSYEQYF. CDR3 sequence (DNA): TGTGCCAGCAGTGACCCTTGGAGCCCCGGGACTTCTTACGAGCAGTACTTC. This rearrangement joins TRBV6-1 to TRBJ2-7; a weak D match, TRBD2 (6 bases). Germline V gene lookup returns CDR1 MNHNS and CDR2 SASEGT. Trimming pared 3 bases from V and 4 bases from J, leaving 22 bases between. The CDR3 consists of 17 residues.

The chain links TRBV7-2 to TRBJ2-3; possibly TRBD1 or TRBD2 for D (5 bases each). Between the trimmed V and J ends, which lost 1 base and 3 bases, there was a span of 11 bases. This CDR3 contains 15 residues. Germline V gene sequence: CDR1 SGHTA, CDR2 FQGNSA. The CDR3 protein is CASSLGQGETDTQYF. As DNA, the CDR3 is TGTGCCAGCAGCTTAGGCCAGGGAGAGACAGATACGCAGTATTTT.

This chain's CDR3 is CASSFSGGPNSYEQYF. DNA of the CDR3: TGTGCCAGCAGCTTCTCAGGGGGACCTAACTCCTACGAGCAGTACTTC. The rearrangement uses TRBV7-3 and TRBJ2-7; TRBD1 matches 7 bases. J gave up 0 bases and V 3 bases, and 8 bases lay outside the gene matches. The CDR3 totals 16 residues. The germline V gene has CDR1 SGHTA and CDR2 FQGTGA.

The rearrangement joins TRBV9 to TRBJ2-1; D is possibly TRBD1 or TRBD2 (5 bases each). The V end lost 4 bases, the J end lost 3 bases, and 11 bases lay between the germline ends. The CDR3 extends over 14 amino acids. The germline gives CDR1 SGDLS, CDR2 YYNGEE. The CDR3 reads CASSLGDVYNEQFF. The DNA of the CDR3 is TGTGCCAGCAGCCTGGGGGACGTCTACAATGAGCAGTTCTTC.

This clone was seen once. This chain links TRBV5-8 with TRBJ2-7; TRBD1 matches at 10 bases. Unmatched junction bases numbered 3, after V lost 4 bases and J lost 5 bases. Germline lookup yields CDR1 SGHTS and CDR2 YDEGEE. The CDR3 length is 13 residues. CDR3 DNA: TGTGCCAGCAGCCGGACAGGGGGGCACGAGCAGTACTTC. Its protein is CASSRTGGHEQYF.

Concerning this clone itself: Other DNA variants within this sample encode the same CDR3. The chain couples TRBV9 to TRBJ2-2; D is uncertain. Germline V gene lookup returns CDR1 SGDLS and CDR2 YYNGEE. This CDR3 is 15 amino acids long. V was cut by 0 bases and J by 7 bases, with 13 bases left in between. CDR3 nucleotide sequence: TGTGCCAGCAGCGTAGCTTCTGGGGTTCACGGGGAGCTGTTTTTT. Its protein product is CASSVASGVHGELFF.

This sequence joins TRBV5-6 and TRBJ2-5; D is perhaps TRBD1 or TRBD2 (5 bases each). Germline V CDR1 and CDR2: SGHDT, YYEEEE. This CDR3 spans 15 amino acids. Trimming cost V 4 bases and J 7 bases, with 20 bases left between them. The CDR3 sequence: CASSPPPGTGWTQYF. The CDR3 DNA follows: TGTGCCAGCAGCCCCCCGCCCGGGACGGGGTGGACCCAGTACTTC.

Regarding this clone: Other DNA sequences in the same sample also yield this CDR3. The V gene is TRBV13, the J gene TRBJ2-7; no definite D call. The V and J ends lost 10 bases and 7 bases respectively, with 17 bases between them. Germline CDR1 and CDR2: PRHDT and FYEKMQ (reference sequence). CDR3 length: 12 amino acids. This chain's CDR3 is CATGVGRREQYF. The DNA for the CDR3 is TGTGCCACCGGCGTGGGCCGCAGGGAGCAGTACTTC.

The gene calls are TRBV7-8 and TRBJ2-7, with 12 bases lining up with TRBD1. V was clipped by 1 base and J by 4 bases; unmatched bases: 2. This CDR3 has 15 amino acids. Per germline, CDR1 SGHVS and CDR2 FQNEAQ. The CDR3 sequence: CASSLVGQGAYEQYF. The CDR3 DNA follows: TGTGCCAGCAGCTTAGTGGGACAGGGGGCTTACGAGCAGTACTTC.